Listed here is a single T cell receptor beta chain. What it recognizes is unknown. The data originate from a study of graft-versus-host responses after intestinal transplantation. As for the study in general: In this cohort, recipients had multivisceral, liver-intestinal, or isolated intestinal transplants. Tacrolimus plus steroids were given to all recipients for 3 to 4 years, preceded by anti-thymocyte globulin induction.

The germline V gene has CDR1 SGHAT and CDR2 FQNNGV. This CDR3 comprises 15 residues. V lost 3 bases and J lost 0, with 11 bases in between. Assay used: immunoSEQ multiplex PCR; TCRdb lists only in-frame clones, some missing. The repertoire holds under 130,000 clones, with 93% as singletons. Study results and limitations: GvH clonotypes were identified within recipient marrow, with a subset emerging first in ileum or blood.

The chain has TRBV11-2 and TRBJ1-1; the D is unclear. The sequence derives from a human donor who received an intestinal transplant. Sequences were derived from unstimulated CD8+ T cells sorted from spleen or lymph node cells, sampled before intestinal transplant. The CDR3 protein is CASSFWEDLNTEAFF. CDR3 nucleotide sequence: TGTGCCAGCAGCTTTTGGGAGGATTTGAACACTGAAGCTTTCTTT. Together with reference TRBV11-2 and TRBJ1-1, the CDR3 gives the full variable domain: EAGVAQSPRYKIIEKRQSVAFWCNPISGHATLYWYQQILGQGPKLLIQFQNNGVVDDSQLPKDRFSAERLKGVDSTLKIQPAKLEDSAVYLCASSFWEDLNTEAFFGQGTRLTVV.